This T cell receptor beta chain was documented in a study of CD8+ T cells in alopecia areata. Study-level information: The study gave tofacitinib for 6 to 18 months, then 6 months off drug.

After isolation, RNA underwent reverse transcription to generate cDNA as the sequencing template. Profiling relied on immunoSEQ multiplex PCR, and the TCRdb table lists in-frame clones only, not all of them. In the table there are fewer than 250,000 clones, around two fifths of which are singletons. Notes on this clone: The target antigen is unknown.

CDR3 length: 15 residues. Germline assignment: CDR1 ENHRY and CDR2 SYGVKD. Trimming took 4 bases from V and 1 from J, leaving 13 bases between them. Treatment in this sample: oral pan-JAK inhibitor, 5-10 mg twice daily. Study outcomes and limitations: Sequencing of scalp tissue also captures the resident alphabeta T cells of normal skin.

Here the sequenced sample was CD4+ T cells sorted from blood, taken around week 36, from a patient treated with tofacitinib. The genes are TRBV10-3 and TRBJ2-5; weak D call: TRBD1 (7 bases). The receptor was isolated from a human donor with alopecia areata. The CDR3: CAISADRRGQETQYF. The CDR3 DNA sequence: TGTGCCATCAGTGCGGACAGGCGGGGCCAAGAGACCCAGTACTTC.